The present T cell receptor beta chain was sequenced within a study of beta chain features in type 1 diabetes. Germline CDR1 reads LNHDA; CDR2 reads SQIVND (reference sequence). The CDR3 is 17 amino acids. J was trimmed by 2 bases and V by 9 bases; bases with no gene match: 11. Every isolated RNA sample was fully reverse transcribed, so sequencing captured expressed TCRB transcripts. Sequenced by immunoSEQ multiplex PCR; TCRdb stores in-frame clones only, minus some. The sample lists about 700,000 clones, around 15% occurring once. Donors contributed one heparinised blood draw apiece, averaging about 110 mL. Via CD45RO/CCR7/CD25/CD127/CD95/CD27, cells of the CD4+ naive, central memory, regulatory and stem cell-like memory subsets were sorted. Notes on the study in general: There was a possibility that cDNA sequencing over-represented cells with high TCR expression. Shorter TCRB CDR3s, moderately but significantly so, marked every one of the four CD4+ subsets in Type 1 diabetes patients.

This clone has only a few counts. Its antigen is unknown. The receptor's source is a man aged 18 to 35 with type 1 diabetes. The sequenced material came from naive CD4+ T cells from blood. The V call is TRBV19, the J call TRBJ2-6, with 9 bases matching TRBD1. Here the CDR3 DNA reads TGTGCCAGCACCTCTGGAAGGACAGGGGCTGGGGCCAACGTCCTGACTTTC. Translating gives CASTSGRTGAGANVLTF.